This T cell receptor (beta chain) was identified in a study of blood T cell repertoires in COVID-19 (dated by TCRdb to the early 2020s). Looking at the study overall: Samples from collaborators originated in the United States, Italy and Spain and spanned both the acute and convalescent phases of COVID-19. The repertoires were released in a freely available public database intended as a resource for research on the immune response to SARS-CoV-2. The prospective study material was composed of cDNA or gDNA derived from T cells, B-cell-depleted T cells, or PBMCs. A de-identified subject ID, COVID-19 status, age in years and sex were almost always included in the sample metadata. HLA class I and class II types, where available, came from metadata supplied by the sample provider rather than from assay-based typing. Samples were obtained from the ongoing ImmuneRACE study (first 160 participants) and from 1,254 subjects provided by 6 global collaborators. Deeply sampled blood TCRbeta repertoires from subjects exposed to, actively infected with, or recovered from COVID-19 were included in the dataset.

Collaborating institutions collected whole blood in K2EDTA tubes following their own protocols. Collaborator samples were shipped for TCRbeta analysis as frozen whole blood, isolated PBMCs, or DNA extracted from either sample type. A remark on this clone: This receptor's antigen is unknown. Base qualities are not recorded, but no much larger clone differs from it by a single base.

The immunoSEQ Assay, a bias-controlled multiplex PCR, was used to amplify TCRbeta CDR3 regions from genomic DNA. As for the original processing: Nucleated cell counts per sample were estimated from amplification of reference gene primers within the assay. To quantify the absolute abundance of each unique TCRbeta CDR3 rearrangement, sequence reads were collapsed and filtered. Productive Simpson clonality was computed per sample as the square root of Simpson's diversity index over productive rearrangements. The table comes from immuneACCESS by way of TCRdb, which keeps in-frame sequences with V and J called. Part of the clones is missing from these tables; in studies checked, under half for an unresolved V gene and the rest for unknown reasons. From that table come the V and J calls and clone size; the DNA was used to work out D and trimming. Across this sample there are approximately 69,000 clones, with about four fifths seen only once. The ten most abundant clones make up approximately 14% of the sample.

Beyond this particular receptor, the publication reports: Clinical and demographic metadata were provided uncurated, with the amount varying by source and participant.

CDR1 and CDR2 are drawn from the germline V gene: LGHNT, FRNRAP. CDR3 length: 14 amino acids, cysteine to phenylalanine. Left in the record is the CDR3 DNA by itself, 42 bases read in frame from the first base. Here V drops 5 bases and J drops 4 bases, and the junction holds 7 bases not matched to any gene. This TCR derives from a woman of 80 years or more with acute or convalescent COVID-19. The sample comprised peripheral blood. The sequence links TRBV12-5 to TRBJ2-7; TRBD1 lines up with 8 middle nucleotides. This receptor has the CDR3 CASGTDRGGYEQYF. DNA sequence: TGTGCTAGTGGTACAGACAGGGGCGGGTACGAGCAGTACTTC.